This T cell receptor beta chain was retrieved from a study of blood T cell repertoires in COVID-19. Study at large: T cells, B-cell-depleted T cells, or PBMCs provided the cDNA or gDNA that served as material.

Germline V gene lookup returns CDR1 KGHSH and CDR2 LQKENI. This CDR3 comprises 15 residues. The junction had 9 bases not matched to a gene; V was cut back by 3 bases and J by 7 bases. Per the original data handling: Reference gene primer amplification gave nucleated cell count estimates. Only in-frame clones appear in the TCRdb table, and some are missing; sequencing was by immunoSEQ multiplex PCR. V and J calls and clone size are those listed in that table; D and trimming were worked out from the DNA. Of about 40,000 clones in the sample, over 70% were seen once. Sequencing used peripheral blood. The chain uses TRBV18 and TRBJ2-5; 9 bases align to TRBD1. The sequence derives from a woman aged 70-85 years with acute or convalescent COVID-19. The CDR3 is CASSPPGQGIGTQYF. The CDR3 DNA follows: TGTGCCAGCTCACCCCCGGGACAGGGAATAGGGACCCAGTACTTC.